One sample yielded the 12 T cell receptor beta chains listed below, sequenced in a study of CD8+ T cells in alopecia areata. Isolated RNA was reverse transcribed into cDNA used as the sequencing template. Only in-frame clones appear in the TCRdb table, and some are missing; sequencing was by immunoSEQ multiplex PCR. The data contain about 110,000 clones, 50% to 70% of them singletons. Material for sequencing was NKG2D-low CD8+ T cells sorted from blood. These receptors were taken from a human donor with alopecia areata.

The chain uses TRBV30 and TRBJ2-3; TRBD2 might be the D (6 bases). The germline CDR1 and CDR2 sequences are GTSNPN and SVGIG (reference sequence). This CDR3 has 12 residues. CDR3 coding DNA: TGTGCTTGGGGGGAGTCGGTAGATACGCAGTATTTT. Translation: CAWGESVDTQYF.

The chain carries TRBV4-2 and TRBJ2-7; a weak D match, TRBD1 (5 bases). Trimming removed 0 bases at V and 2 bases at J, with 5 bases between. This CDR3 has 13 amino acids. Germline lookup yields CDR1 LGHNA and CDR2 YNFKEQ. The CDR3 loop is CASSQEQAYEQYF. The CDR3 DNA sequence: TGTGCCAGCAGCCAAGAACAGGCCTACGAGCAGTACTTC.

The chain is built from TRBV14 and TRBJ2-2, with D tentatively TRBD2 (6 bases). V lost 5 bases, J lost 0 bases, and 13 bases lay in between. The CDR3 totals 16 residues. Per the germline V gene, CDR1 is SGHDN and CDR2 is FVKESK. This chain's CDR3 is CASSVNSGSNTGELFF. The CDR3 DNA is TGTGCCAGCAGCGTAAATAGCGGATCGAACACCGGGGAGCTGTTTTTT. Complete variable domain (other parts from reference TRBV14 and TRBJ2-2): EAGVTQFPSHSVIEKGQTVTLRCDPISGHDNLYWYRRVMGKEIKFLLHFVKESKQDESGMPNNRFLAERTGGTYSTLKVQPAELEDSGVYFCASSVNSGSNTGELFFGEGSRLTVL.

The chain employs TRBV7-2 and TRBJ2-2; TRBD1 matches at 7 bases. Germline CDR1 reads SGHTA; CDR2 reads FQGNSA. The V gene end was trimmed by 8 bases and the J gene end by 6 bases; junction bases not matched to a gene: 12. The CDR3 covers 15 residues. CDR3 sequence reads: CASHGTASSPGELFF. In DNA, the CDR3 is TGTGCCAGCCATGGGACAGCTAGCTCCCCCGGGGAGCTGTTTTTT.

This chain joins TRBV27 and TRBJ1-2; D is perhaps TRBD1 (5 bases). The V and J ends lost 9 bases and 3 bases respectively, with 14 bases between them. The CDR3 has 13 amino acids. The germline CDR1 and CDR2 sequences are MNHEY and SMNVEV (reference sequence). CDR3 in amino acids: CASGIREHYGYTF. CDR3 DNA: TGTGCCAGTGGCATCAGGGAACACTATGGCTACACCTTC.

This clone was seen a few times. The chain joins TRBV7-9 to TRBJ2-7; 7 bases align to TRBD2. With V trimmed by 5 bases and J by 7 bases, 14 bases remained unmatched. CDR3 size: 15 residues. Germline CDR1 and CDR2: SEHNR and FQNEAQ (reference sequence). In DNA form, the CDR3 reads TGTGCCAGCAGCCCCTCTTTCAGGGAGGGATTGGAGCAGTACTTC. Amino acids: CASSPSFREGLEQYF.

The chain employs TRBV7-9 and TRBJ1-1; D gene unclear. The length of the CDR3 is 14 residues. V gave up 5 bases and J gave up 0 bases, with 10 bases separating them. Looked up from germline, CDR1 is SEHNR and CDR2 is FQNEAQ (reference sequence). CDR3 in amino acids: CASSRPSMNTEAFF. In DNA form, the CDR3 reads TGTGCCAGCAGCCGCCCGAGCATGAACACTGAAGCTTTCTTT.

This rearrangement joins TRBV13 to TRBJ2-1, with 8 nucleotides matching TRBD1. CDR3 length: 16 amino acids. CDR1 and CDR2 from the germline V gene are PRHDT and FYEKMQ (reference sequence). V trimming: 4 bases; J trimming: 1 base; junction bases outside the gene matches: 6. CDR3: CASSSRTGPSYNEQFF. The CDR3 DNA reads TGTGCCAGCAGCTCCAGGACAGGGCCATCCTACAATGAGCAGTTCTTC.

The table lists this clone with a few counts. The chain combines TRBV19 with TRBJ1-3; D not certain. Germline V gives CDR1 LNHDA, CDR2 SQIVND (reference sequence). The CDR3 runs 14 residues. Trimming left V 5 bases short and J 5 bases short, with 13 bases between. For the CDR3, the DNA is TGTGCCAGTAGTGCAGACACTAGTCGAAACACCATATATTTT. It specifies CASSADTSRNTIYF.

The genes are TRBV27 and TRBJ1-1; D ambiguous. CDR1 is MNHEY, CDR2 SMNVEV, per germline (reference sequence). The V end was cut by 3 bases, the J end by 5 bases, with 13 bases between. The CDR3 loop spans 14 amino acids. The CDR3 nucleotides read TGTGCCAGCAGTTTTTGGGGAGGGAAAACTGAAGCTTTCTTT. It translates to CASSFWGGKTEAFF.

This rearrangement joins TRBV4-1 to TRBJ2-1, with D possibly TRBD2 on 5 matching bases. Germline V gene sequence: CDR1 MGHRA, CDR2 YSYEKL. V lost 2 bases and J 4 bases, leaving 9 bases between the germline ends. CDR3 length: 14 amino acids. CDR3 sequence reads: CASSQIALYNEQFF. The CDR3 DNA reads TGCGCCAGCAGCCAAATAGCGCTGTACAATGAGCAGTTCTTC.

This clone was counted a few times. V usage is TRBV7-9 and J usage is TRBJ2-1, with D possibly TRBD1 on 5 matching bases. The CDR3 is 12 amino acids. Trimming removed 5 bases at V and 9 bases at J, with 11 bases between. CDR1 and CDR2 from the germline V gene are SEHNR and FQNEAQ (reference sequence). CDR3 residues: CASSPRGVEQFF. The DNA of the CDR3 is TGTGCCAGCAGCCCAAGGGGTGTTGAGCAGTTCTTC.